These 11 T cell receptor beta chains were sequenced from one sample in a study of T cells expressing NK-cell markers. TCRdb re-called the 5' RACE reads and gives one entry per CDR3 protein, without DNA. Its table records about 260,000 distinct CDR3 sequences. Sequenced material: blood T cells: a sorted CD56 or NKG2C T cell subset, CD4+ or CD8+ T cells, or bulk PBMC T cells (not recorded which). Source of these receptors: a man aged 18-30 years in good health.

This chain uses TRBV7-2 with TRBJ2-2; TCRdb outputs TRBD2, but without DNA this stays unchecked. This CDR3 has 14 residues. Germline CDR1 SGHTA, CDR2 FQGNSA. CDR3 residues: CASSATSGRGELFF.

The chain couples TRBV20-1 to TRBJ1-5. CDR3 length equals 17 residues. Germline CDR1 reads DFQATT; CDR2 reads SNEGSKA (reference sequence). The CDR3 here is CSARDPAGRGGNQPQHF.

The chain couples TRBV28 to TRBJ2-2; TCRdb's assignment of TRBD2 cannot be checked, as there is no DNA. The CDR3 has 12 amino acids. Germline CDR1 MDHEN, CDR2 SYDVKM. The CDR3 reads CASKGRMGELFF.

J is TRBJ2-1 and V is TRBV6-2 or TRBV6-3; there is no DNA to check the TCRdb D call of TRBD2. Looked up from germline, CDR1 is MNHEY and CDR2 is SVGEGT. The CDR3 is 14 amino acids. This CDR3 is CASSYSSGSNEQFF.

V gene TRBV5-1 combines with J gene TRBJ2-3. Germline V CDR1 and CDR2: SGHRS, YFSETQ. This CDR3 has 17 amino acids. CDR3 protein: CASSFPSRSSSTDTQYF.

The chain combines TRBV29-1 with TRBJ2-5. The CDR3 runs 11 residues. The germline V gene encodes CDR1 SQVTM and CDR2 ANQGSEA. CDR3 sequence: CSVGGSRTQYF.

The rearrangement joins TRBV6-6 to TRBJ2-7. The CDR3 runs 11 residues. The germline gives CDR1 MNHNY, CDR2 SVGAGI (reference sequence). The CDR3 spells CASSRSSVQYF.

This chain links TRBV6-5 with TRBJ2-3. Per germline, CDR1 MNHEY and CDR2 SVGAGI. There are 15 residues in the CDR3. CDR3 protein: CASSWGEQASDTQYF.

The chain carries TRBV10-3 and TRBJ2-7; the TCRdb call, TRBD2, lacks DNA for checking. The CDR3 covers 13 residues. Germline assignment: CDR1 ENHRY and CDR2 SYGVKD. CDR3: CATARLASYEQYF.

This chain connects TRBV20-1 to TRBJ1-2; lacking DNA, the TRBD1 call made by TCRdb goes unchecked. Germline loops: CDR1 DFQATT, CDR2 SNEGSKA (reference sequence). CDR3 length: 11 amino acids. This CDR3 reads CSSEGANGYTF.

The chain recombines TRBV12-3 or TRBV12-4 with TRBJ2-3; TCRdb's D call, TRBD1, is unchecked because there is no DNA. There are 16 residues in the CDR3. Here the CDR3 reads CASSLERGSRTDTQYF.